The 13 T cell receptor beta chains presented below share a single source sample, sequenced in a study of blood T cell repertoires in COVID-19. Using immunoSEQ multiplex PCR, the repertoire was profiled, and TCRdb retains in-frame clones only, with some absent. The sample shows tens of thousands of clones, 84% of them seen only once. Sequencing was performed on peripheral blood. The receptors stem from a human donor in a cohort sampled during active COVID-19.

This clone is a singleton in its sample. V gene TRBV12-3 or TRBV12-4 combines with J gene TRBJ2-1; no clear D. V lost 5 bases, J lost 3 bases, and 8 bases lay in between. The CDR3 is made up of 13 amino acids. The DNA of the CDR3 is TGTGCCAGCAGTCCTCAGATCTACAATGAGCAGTTCTTC. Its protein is CASSPQIYNEQFF.

The CDR3: CASSSRLANTGELFF. The CDR3, as DNA: TGTGCCAGCAGCTCAAGACTAGCGAACACCGGGGAGCTGTTTTTT. The V call is TRBV11-2, the J call TRBJ2-2; a weak D match, TRBD2 (6 bases). V was cut by 4 bases and J by 0 bases, with 9 bases left in between. This CDR3 contains 15 residues. Germline V gene lookup returns CDR1 SGHAT and CDR2 FQNNGV. Full variable domain (remainder filled in from reference TRBV11-2 and TRBJ2-2): EAGVAQSPRYKIIEKRQSVAFWCNPISGHATLYWYQQILGQGPKLLIQFQNNGVVDDSQLPKDRFSAERLKGVDSTLKIQPAKLEDSAVYLCASSSRLANTGELFFGEGSRLTVL.

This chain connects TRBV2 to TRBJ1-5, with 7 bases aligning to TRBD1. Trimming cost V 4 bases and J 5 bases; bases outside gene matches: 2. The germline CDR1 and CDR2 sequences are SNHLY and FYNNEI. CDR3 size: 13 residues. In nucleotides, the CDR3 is TGTGCCAGCAGTGCTACAGGGGATCAGCCCCAGCATTTT. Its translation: CASSATGDQPQHF.

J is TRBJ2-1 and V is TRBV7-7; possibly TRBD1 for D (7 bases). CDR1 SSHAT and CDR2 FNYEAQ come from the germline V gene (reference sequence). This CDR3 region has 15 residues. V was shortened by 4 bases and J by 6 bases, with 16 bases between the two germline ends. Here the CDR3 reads CASSSGLQGTNEQFF. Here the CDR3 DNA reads TGTGCCAGCAGCTCCGGACTACAGGGGACCAATGAGCAGTTCTTC.

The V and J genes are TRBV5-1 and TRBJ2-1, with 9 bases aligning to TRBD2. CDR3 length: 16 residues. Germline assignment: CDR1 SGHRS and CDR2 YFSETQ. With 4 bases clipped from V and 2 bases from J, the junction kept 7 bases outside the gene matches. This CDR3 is CASSTRTSATYNEQFF. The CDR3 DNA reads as TGCGCCAGCAGCACGAGGACTAGCGCTACCTACAATGAGCAGTTCTTC. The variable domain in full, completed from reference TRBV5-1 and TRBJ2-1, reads KAGVTQTPRYLIKTRGQQVTLSCSPISGHRSVSWYQQTPGQGLQFLFEYFSETQRNKGNFPGRFSGRQFSNSRSEMNVSTLELGDSALYLCASSTRTSATYNEQFFGPGTRLTVL.

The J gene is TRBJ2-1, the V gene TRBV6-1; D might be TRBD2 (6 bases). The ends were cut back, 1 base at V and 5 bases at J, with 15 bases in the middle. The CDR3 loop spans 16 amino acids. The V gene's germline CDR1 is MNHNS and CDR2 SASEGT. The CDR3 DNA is TGTGCCAGCAGTGAAGATGTTAGCGGTTACGACAATGAGCAGTTCTTC. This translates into CASSEDVSGYDNEQFF.

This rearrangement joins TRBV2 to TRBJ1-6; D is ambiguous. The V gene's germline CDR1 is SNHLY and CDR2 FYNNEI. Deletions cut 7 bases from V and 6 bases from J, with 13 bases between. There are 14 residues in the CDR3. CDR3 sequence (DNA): TGTGCCAGCATTGGAGGCATACTTAATTCACCCCTCCACTTT. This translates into CASIGGILNSPLHF.

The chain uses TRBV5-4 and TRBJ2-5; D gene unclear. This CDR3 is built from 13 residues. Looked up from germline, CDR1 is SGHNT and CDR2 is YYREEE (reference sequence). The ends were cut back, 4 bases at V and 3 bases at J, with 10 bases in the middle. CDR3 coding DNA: TGTGCCAGCAGCCTGATTACAGAAGAGACCCAGTACTTC. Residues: CASSLITEETQYF.

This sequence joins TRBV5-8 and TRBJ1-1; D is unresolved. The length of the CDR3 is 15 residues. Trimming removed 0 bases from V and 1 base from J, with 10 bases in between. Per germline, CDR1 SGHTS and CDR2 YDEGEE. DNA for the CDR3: TGTGCCAGCAGCTTGGAGGGCGCGGGGAACACTGAAGCTTTCTTT. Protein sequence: CASSLEGAGNTEAFF.

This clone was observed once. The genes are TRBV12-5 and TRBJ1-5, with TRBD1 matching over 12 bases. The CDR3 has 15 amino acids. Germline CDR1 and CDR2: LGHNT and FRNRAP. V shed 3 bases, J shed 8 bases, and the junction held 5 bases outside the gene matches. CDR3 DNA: TGTGCTAGTGGTTTCGGGGACAGGGGGCCTGAGCCCCAGCATTTT. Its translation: CASGFGDRGPEPQHF.

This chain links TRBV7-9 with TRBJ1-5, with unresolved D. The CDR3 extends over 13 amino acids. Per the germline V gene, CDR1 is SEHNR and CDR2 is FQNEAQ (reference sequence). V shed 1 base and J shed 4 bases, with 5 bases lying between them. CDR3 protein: CASSLDENQPQHF. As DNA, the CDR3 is TGTGCCAGCAGCTTAGACGAGAATCAGCCCCAGCATTTT.

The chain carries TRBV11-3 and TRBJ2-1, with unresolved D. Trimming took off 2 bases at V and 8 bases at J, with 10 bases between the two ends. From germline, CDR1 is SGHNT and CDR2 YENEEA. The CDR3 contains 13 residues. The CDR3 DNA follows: TGTGCCAGCAGCTTAAGCGCGTTCGATGAGCAGTTCTTC. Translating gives CASSLSAFDEQFF.

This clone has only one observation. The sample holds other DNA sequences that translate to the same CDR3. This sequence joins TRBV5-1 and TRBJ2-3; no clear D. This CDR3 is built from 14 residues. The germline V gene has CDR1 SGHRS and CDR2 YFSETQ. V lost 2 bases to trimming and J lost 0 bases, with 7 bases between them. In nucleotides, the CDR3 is TGCGCCAGCAGCTTAGCAACGAGCACAGATACGCAGTATTTT. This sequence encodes CASSLATSTDTQYF. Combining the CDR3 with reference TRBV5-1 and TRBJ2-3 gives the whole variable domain KAGVTQTPRYLIKTRGQQVTLSCSPISGHRSVSWYQQTPGQGLQFLFEYFSETQRNKGNFPGRFSGRQFSNSRSEMNVSTLELGDSALYLCASSLATSTDTQYFGPGTRLTVL.